This entry lists 10 T cell receptor beta chains sequenced from one sample in a study of control samples from healthy donors and cancer patients. Libraries were prepared by immunoSEQ multiplex PCR; TCRdb keeps only in-frame clonotypes and omits some of them. Of about 80,000 clones in the sample, 89% were seen once. The sample consisted of blood. The receptors were gathered from a man over 45 in good health.

The V gene is TRBV4-2, the J gene TRBJ1-5; no clear D gene. Trimming removed 0 bases at V and 3 bases at J, with 6 bases between. CDR3 length: 14 residues. CDR1 and CDR2 (germline): LGHNA, YNFKEQ. The CDR3 protein is CASSQDSYNQPQHF. The DNA for the CDR3 is TGTGCCAGCAGCCAAGATTCCTACAATCAGCCCCAGCATTTT.

The CDR3 loop reads CASKDRDYNEQFF. CDR3 nucleotide sequence: TGTGCCAGCAAGGACAGGGACTACAATGAGCAGTTCTTC. The rearrangement joins TRBV6-5 to TRBJ2-1; TRBD1 agrees at 8 bases. Trimming removed 7 bases from V and 3 bases from J; junction bases left unmatched: 2. CDR1 is MNHEY, CDR2 SVGAGI, per germline. CDR3 length equals 13 residues.

The chain recombines TRBV12-3 or TRBV12-4 with TRBJ1-3; no definite D call. This CDR3 has 12 residues. Trimming removed 3 bases at V and 5 bases at J, with 5 bases between. CDR3 nucleotide sequence: TGTGCCAGCAGTTTGGGTCGAAACACCATATATTTT. As protein: CASSLGRNTIYF.

This chain uses TRBV20-1 with TRBJ2-7; unclear D gene. The germline V and J ends were trimmed by 3 bases and 3 bases, with 18 bases remaining between them. This CDR3 spans 15 amino acids. Looked up from germline, CDR1 is DFQATT and CDR2 is SNEGSKA (reference sequence). The CDR3 spells CSASTVSPRYYEQYF. In DNA, the CDR3 is TGCAGTGCTAGTACCGTCAGCCCCCGTTACTACGAGCAGTACTTC.

The chain employs TRBV5-6 and TRBJ1-1; D is perhaps TRBD1 (5 bases). The CDR3 totals 12 residues. The ends were cut back, 5 bases at V and 4 bases at J, with 9 bases in the middle. Germline V gives CDR1 SGHDT, CDR2 YYEEEE. The CDR3, as DNA: TGTGCCAGCAGTCGAGGGGCCACTGAAGCTTTCTTT. The encoded protein is CASSRGATEAFF.

This CDR3 is CAWSAGEVRQPQHF. The CDR3 bases are TGTGCCTGGAGTGCAGGGGAGGTAAGGCAGCCCCAGCATTTT. The J gene is TRBJ1-5, the V gene TRBV30; a possible D gene is TRBD1 (6 bases). The CDR3 contains 14 residues. V shed 1 base and J shed 7 bases, with 14 bases lying between them. CDR1 and CDR2 from the germline V gene are GTSNPN and SVGIG (reference sequence).

V usage is TRBV5-1 and J usage is TRBJ2-5, with 7 bases identical to TRBD1. This CDR3 contains 16 residues. The V gene end was trimmed by 0 bases and the J gene end by 5 bases; junction bases not matched to a gene: 10. The germline gives CDR1 SGHRS, CDR2 YFSETQ. This chain's CDR3 is CASSLGQGVPGETQYF. The CDR3 DNA sequence: TGCGCCAGCAGCTTGGGACAGGGCGTACCGGGGGAGACCCAGTACTTC.

The genes are TRBV6-6 and TRBJ1-6; D is undetermined. V lost 0 bases and J 11 bases, leaving 11 bases between the germline ends. The CDR3 runs 14 residues. Germline lookup yields CDR1 MNHNY and CDR2 SVGAGI (reference sequence). CDR3: CASSYSEGTAPLHF. CDR3 bases: TGTGCCAGCAGTTACTCGGAGGGAACGGCACCCCTCCACTTT.

The rearrangement uses TRBV30 and TRBJ2-1; TRBD1 is a possible D gene (5 bases). CDR3 size: 12 residues. Germline V gives CDR1 GTSNPN, CDR2 SVGIG (reference sequence). V lost 3 bases and J 4 bases, leaving 7 bases between the germline ends. The CDR3 loop reads CAWRAGYNEQFF. CDR3 bases: TGTGCCTGGAGGGCAGGGTACAATGAGCAGTTCTTC.

The chain links TRBV18 to TRBJ2-1, with a tentative D call TRBD2 (6 bases). The length of the CDR3 is 15 residues. Germline lookup yields CDR1 KGHSH and CDR2 LQKENI. V lost 2 bases, J lost 7 bases, and 15 bases lay in between. The CDR3 loop reads CASSPGTGGWNEQFF. The CDR3, as DNA: TGTGCCAGCTCACCAGGAACAGGAGGGTGGAATGAGCAGTTCTTC.